The 18 T cell receptor beta chains below were found in one sample sequenced in a study of blood T cell repertoires in COVID-19. The method was immunoSEQ multiplex PCR; TCRdb's version includes in-frame clones alone and lacks a portion of them. The table shows 140,000 to 150,000 clones, with 75% to 90% occurring only once. The specimen was peripheral blood. These receptors all stem from a man younger than 35 with COVID-19, enrolled during active disease.

The genes are TRBV19 and TRBJ2-1; 16 positions agree with TRBD2. The V segment lost 11 bases and the J segment 7 bases; nucleotides outside the gene matches: 5. The CDR3 extends over 14 amino acids. Germline-derived CDR1 and CDR2 are LNHDA and SQIVND (reference sequence). CDR3 nucleotides: TGTGCCTCCTCGGGACTAGCGGGAGGGAATGAGCAGTTCTTC. As protein: CASSGLAGGNEQFF.

The chain recombines TRBV28 with TRBJ2-1, with TRBD2 as a possible D gene (5 bases). This CDR3 has 14 residues. Germline CDR1 is MDHEN and CDR2 is SYDVKM. V dropped 2 bases and J dropped 0 bases, with 5 bases sitting between them. As DNA, the CDR3 is TGTGCCAGCAGTTTAGAGGGCTCCTACAATGAGCAGTTCTTC. It codes for CASSLEGSYNEQFF.

The chain employs TRBV7-3 and TRBJ1-6, with D perhaps TRBD1 (6 bases). CDR1 SGHTA and CDR2 FQGTGA come from the germline V gene. The CDR3 is 15 amino acids. The V end lost 0 bases, the J end lost 7 bases, and 10 bases lay between the germline ends. The CDR3 is CASSLTPDSNSPLHF. The CDR3 DNA reads TGTGCCAGCAGCTTAACCCCGGACAGCAATTCACCCCTCCACTTT.

There are a few counts of this clone. This chain joins TRBV6-4 and TRBJ2-1, with TRBD2 matching 7 bases. Trimming at V came to 2 bases and at J to 6 bases, leaving 10 bases not matched to a gene. Per germline, CDR1 MRHNA and CDR2 SNTAGT. The CDR3 totals 16 residues. As DNA, the CDR3 is TGTGCCAGCAGTGACAGTCGGAGCGGGGCTTCCAATGAGCAGTTCTTC. Amino acid sequence: CASSDSRSGASNEQFF.

The gene calls are TRBV28 and TRBJ1-2; 7 bases align to TRBD1. V shed 2 bases and J 1 base; nucleotides not matched to a gene: 19. Germline V gives CDR1 MDHEN, CDR2 SYDVKM. The CDR3 sequence is 20 residues long. CDR3 region: CASSLPEDRSNIRVNYGYTF. In DNA, the CDR3 is TGTGCCAGCAGTTTACCCGAGGACAGGTCCAACATTCGAGTTAACTATGGCTACACCTTC.

This clone has a handful of counts. The chain recombines TRBV10-1 with TRBJ1-2, with TRBD1 identical over 11 bases. The junction had 12 bases not matched to a gene; V was cut back by 10 bases and J by 2 bases. The germline V gene has CDR1 WNHNN and CDR2 SYGVQD (reference sequence). The CDR3 has 16 residues. The DNA for the CDR3 is TGCGCCACCGTTTACGCCGGGACAGGGGGAAACTATGGCTACACCTTC. Translating gives CATVYAGTGGNYGYTF.

The chain is built from TRBV6-1 and TRBJ2-7, with 10 bases lining up with TRBD2. Germline-derived CDR1 and CDR2 are MNHNS and SASEGT. Unmatched junction bases numbered 2, after V lost 0 bases and J lost 3 bases. The CDR3 runs to 15 residues. This CDR3 reads CASSEAGLASYEQYF. CDR3 DNA sequence: TGTGCCAGCAGTGAAGCGGGACTAGCGAGCTACGAGCAGTACTTC.

CDR3 loop: CASSLGQGFSYEQYF. DNA for the CDR3: TGTGCCAGCAGTTTGGGACAGGGATTCTCCTACGAGCAGTACTTC. The chain is built from TRBV28 and TRBJ2-7; the match to TRBD1 covers 9 bases. CDR3 length equals 15 residues. Germline trimming cut 3 bases from V and 0 bases from J; bases unmatched to any gene: 3. CDR1 is MDHEN and CDR2 is SYDVKM in the germline V gene.

This clone was detected only once. The gene calls are TRBV7-2 and TRBJ2-1; TRBD1 matches 10 bases. V was clipped by 5 bases and J by 8 bases; unmatched bases: 12. CDR3 length: 16 residues. The germline V gene has CDR1 SGHTA and CDR2 FQGNSA. The CDR3: CASSTRRQGAGDEQFF. In DNA, the CDR3 is TGTGCCAGCAGCACTCGCAGACAGGGGGCGGGCGATGAGCAGTTCTTC.

The chain uses TRBV6-2 or TRBV6-3 and TRBJ2-5; 8 positions agree with TRBD2. The CDR3 spans 17 residues. Germline trimming cut 1 base from V and 2 bases from J; bases unmatched to any gene: 9. Germline CDR1 is MNHEY and CDR2 is SVGEGT. CDR3 protein: CASSYFVAGTRQETQYF. In nucleotides, the CDR3 is TGTGCCAGCAGTTACTTCGTGGCCGGGACTAGGCAAGAGACCCAGTACTTC.

This chain connects TRBV19 to TRBJ2-7; 8 bases align to TRBD2. The V and J ends lost 6 bases and 6 bases, in that order; junction bases with no gene match: 7. Germline assignment: CDR1 LNHDA and CDR2 SQIVND (reference sequence). This CDR3 has 13 residues. CDR3 bases: TGTGCCAGTAGGAAAGCGGGAGTTTCCGAGCAGTACTTC. It yields the protein CASRKAGVSEQYF. Together with reference TRBV19 and TRBJ2-7, the CDR3 gives the full variable domain: DGGITQSPKYLFRKEGQNVTLSCEQNLNHDAMYWYRQDPGQGLRLIYYSQIVNDFQKGDIAEGYSVSREKKESFPLTVTSAQKNPTAFYLCASRKAGVSEQYFGPGTRLTVT.

The gene calls are TRBV28 and TRBJ2-3; 10 nucleotides align to TRBD1. The trim removed 5 bases at V and 0 bases at J, leaving 8 bases unmatched. The CDR3 loop spans 17 amino acids. Germline V lookup: CDR1 MDHEN, CDR2 SYDVKM. The DNA for the CDR3 is TGTGCCAGCAGTCCCGGGACAGGGGTTCCTAGCACAGATACGCAGTATTTT. This codes for CASSPGTGVPSTDTQYF. Supplemented by reference TRBV28 and TRBJ2-3, the full variable domain reads DVKVTQSSRYLVKRTGEKVFLECVQDMDHENMFWYRQDPGLGLRLIYFSYDVKMKEKGDIPEGYSVSREKKERFSLILESASTNQTSMYLCASSPGTGVPSTDTQYFGPGTRLTVL.

J is TRBJ2-1 and V is TRBV27, with 7 bases lining up with TRBD2. Germline V gene data show CDR1 as MNHEY and CDR2 as SMNVEV (reference sequence). The V and J ends lost 5 bases and 9 bases, in that order; junction bases with no gene match: 16. The CDR3 extends over 16 amino acids. In DNA form, the CDR3 reads TGTGCCAGCAGTCCCCCCGGGACTAAGTTACAATCTGAGCAGTTCTTC. Translation: CASSPPGTKLQSEQFF.

This clone was counted a single time. A much larger clone differs by one base, so this may be a read error. Other DNA sequences in this specimen translate into the identical CDR3. The J gene is TRBJ2-2, the V gene TRBV10-1, with TRBD2 matching over 9 bases. The V gene's germline CDR1 is WNHNN and CDR2 SYGVQD (reference sequence). The CDR3 has 14 residues. The junction had 0 bases not matched to a gene; V was cut back by 3 bases and J by 4 bases. The CDR3 DNA is TGCGCCAGCAGTGAACTAGCGGGCACCGGGGAGCTGTTTTTT. This gives the protein CASSELAGTGELFF.

V is TRBV5-8 and J is TRBJ2-7; D possibly corresponds to TRBD1 (6 bases). Trimming pared 0 bases from V and 5 bases from J, leaving 15 bases between. Germline assignment: CDR1 SGHTS and CDR2 YDEGEE. This CDR3 spans 15 amino acids. The chain's CDR3 is CASSLAGARGDEQYF. In DNA, the CDR3 is TGTGCCAGCAGCTTGGCCGGGGCCAGGGGCGACGAGCAGTACTTC.

This chain links TRBV27 with TRBJ2-7; TRBD1 agrees at 7 bases. V lost 2 bases, J lost 2 bases, and 9 bases stayed unmatched. The CDR3 consists of 16 residues. The germline V gene has CDR1 MNHEY and CDR2 SMNVEV (reference sequence). The CDR3 DNA reads TGTGCCAGCAGTTTAAGTACGGGGCAGGGGGCCTACGAGCAGTACTTC. Its translation: CASSLSTGQGAYEQYF.

About this clone itself: At one end the junction does not follow the germline gene, possibly because of a read error. This sequence joins TRBV5-6 and TRBJ1-1; D perhaps matches TRBD1 (6 bases). Germline V gene sequence: CDR1 SGHDT, CDR2 YYEEEE. The CDR3 sequence is 12 residues long. The CDR3 spells CASSLASTGISF. DNA for the CDR3: TGTGCCAGCAGCTTGGCCTCAACAGGGATATCCTTT.

The chain uses TRBV9 and TRBJ1-6; possibly TRBD1 for D (5 bases). Germline values: CDR1 SGDLS, CDR2 YYNGEE. Trimming cost V 5 bases and J 11 bases, with 17 bases left between them. This CDR3 has 14 residues. The CDR3 DNA is TGTGCCAGCAGTGGCGGAGACAGTTCGCCACCCCTCCACTTT. Translation: CASSGGDSSPPLHF.